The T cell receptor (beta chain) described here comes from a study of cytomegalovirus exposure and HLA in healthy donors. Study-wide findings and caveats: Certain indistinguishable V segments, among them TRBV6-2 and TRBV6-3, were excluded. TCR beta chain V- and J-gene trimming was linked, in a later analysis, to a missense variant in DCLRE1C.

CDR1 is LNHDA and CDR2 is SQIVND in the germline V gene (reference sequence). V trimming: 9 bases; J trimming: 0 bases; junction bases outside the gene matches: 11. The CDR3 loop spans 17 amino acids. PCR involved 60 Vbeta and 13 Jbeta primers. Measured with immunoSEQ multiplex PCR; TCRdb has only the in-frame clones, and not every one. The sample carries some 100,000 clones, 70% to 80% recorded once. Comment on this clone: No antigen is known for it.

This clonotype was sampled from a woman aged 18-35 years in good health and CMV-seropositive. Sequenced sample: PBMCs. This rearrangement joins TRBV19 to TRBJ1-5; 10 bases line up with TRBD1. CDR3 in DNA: TGTGCCAGCACCCGGACAGGGGGACCGTATAGCAATCAGCCCCAGCATTTT. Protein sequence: CASTRTGGPYSNQPQHF.